These 7 T cell receptor beta chains share one sample of origin, sequenced in a study of CD8 T cells in ankylosing spondylitis (dated by TCRdb to about 2017). Receptors were amplified or captured by 5' RACE. Sequencing relied on an Illumina HiSeq 2500. In TCRdb, the public reads were trimmed at Q25 with fastp and aligned with MiXCR, with productive beta chains retained. Merged by CDR3 protein, the rows form single entries marked with the most common genes and DNA. For this sample there are more than 100,000 distinct CDR3 sequences; 10% to 12% appear just once. The ten largest clonotypes hold about 4% of the sample. The sequencing input was blood, either unsorted or a sorted T cell fraction (not recorded which). Receptor source: a female donor with ankylosing spondylitis or in good health (not recorded which).

This clonotype was found many times. The rearrangement links TRBV2 to TRBJ2-6; perhaps D is TRBD1 or TRBD2 (6 bases each). This CDR3 contains 18 residues. V lost 2 bases and J lost 1, with 15 bases in between. Germline CDR1 is SNHLY and CDR2 is FYNNEI. The CDR3 nucleotides are TGTGCCAGCAGTGAAAAAGGGGGGCGCTGGTCTGGGGCCAACGTCCTGACTTTC. Translated, it gives CASSEKGGRWSGANVLTF.

The table lists this clonotype with many counts. This chain joins TRBV20-1 and TRBJ2-7; 10 positions match TRBD2. Trimming removed 5 bases from V and 5 bases from J; junction bases left unmatched: 6. Germline V CDR1 and CDR2: DFQATT, SNEGSKA (reference sequence). The CDR3 runs to 13 residues. Here the CDR3 reads CSAGGTSVHEQYF. CDR3 nucleotide sequence: TGCAGTGCTGGTGGGACTAGCGTCCACGAGCAGTACTTC.

The sample holds many counts of this clonotype. CDR3 sequence: CSVEASAYEQYF. The CDR3 DNA reads as TGCAGCGTTGAGGCTAGTGCGTACGAGCAGTACTTC. The chain combines TRBV29-1 with TRBJ2-7; D remains ambiguous. V was clipped by 3 bases and J by 4 bases, with 10 bases between them. The CDR3 totals 12 residues. The germline gives CDR1 SQVTM, CDR2 ANQGSEA.

At least ten counts were recorded for this clonotype. The chain's CDR3 is CSARSAGAYEQYF. CDR3 nucleotide sequence: TGCAGTGCTCGCTCAGCGGGAGCCTACGAGCAGTACTTC. The chain has TRBV20-1 and TRBJ2-7, with 8 positions matching TRBD2. CDR3 length: 13 amino acids. The V gene end was trimmed by 5 bases and the J gene end by 2 bases; junction bases not matched to a gene: 5. Germline CDR1 reads DFQATT; CDR2 reads SNEGSKA (reference sequence).

This clonotype has a count of ten or more. The chain recombines TRBV28 with TRBJ2-4, with 8 bases fitting TRBD1. J was trimmed by 6 bases and V by 4 bases; bases with no gene match: 8. The CDR3 is 15 residues long. In germline, CDR1 is MDHEN, CDR2 SYDVKM. The CDR3 region has the DNA TGTGCCAGCAGTTCACCTCGGACAGGGATAAACATTCAGTACTTC. It translates to CASSSPRTGINIQYF.

The chain has TRBV20-1 and TRBJ2-1; 7 bases map to TRBD1. Germline assignment: CDR1 DFQATT and CDR2 SNEGSKA (reference sequence). The CDR3 spans 12 residues. Trimming took 4 bases from V and 6 from J; bases not matched to a gene: 3. CDR3 sequence reads: CSAMTGSNEQFF. The CDR3 nucleotides read TGCAGTGCTATGACAGGGAGCAATGAGCAGTTCTTC.

This clonotype has a count of ten or more. The CDR3 reads CASSPDRSKPRDEQFF. In nucleotides, the CDR3 is TGTGCCAGCAGCCCGGACAGGAGCAAACCGAGGGATGAGCAGTTCTTC. This chain links TRBV7-3 with TRBJ2-1; 7 bases fit TRBD1. This CDR3 has 16 residues. V shed 5 bases and J 8 bases; nucleotides not matched to a gene: 15. Germline assignment: CDR1 SGHTA and CDR2 FQGTGA.